This T cell receptor beta chain is drawn from a study of response to subunit inactivated influenza vaccine. TCRdb re-derived calls from the RT-PCR reads in MiXCR, one entry per CDR3 protein. The sample consists of 560,000 or so distinct CDR3 sequences, 7.5% to 8.5% of them appearing once. Looked up from germline, CDR1 is SGHNT and CDR2 is YYREEE (reference sequence). With V trimmed by 7 bases and J by 3 bases, 14 bases remained unmatched. This CDR3 contains 18 residues. The sample here was PBMCs from blood, taken less than 25 months after vaccination. The chain links TRBV5-4 to TRBJ2-6, with TRBD1 identical over 9 bases. The receptor comes from a man aged 50-75 years who received an inactivated influenza vaccine. The chain's CDR3 is CASQRGWDRANGANVLTF. CDR3 sequence (DNA): TGTGCCAGCCAGCGTGGTTGGGACAGGGCTAATGGGGCCAACGTCCTGACTTTC.